The rows below give T cell receptor beta chains drawn from one sample of a study of OX40 agonist ivuxolimab in advanced cancers. Assay: immunoSEQ multiplex PCR; the TCRdb copy retains only in-frame clones and omits some. The table has more than 2,500 clones, around 72% seen once; the top ten hold roughly 25%. The sample in question was CD4+ or CD8+ T cells sorted from blood, obtained in a trial of the OX40 agonist ivuxolimab. The receptor set was obtained from an adult with an advanced solid tumor such as melanoma, head and neck, liver or kidney cancer. The CDR3 runs from the conserved cysteine through the conserved F or W. A D gene is named only where the DNA matches it firmly. Part of the rows lack a size; the others show once, few, many or a class for expanded clones.

V gene	clone size	J gene	D gene	CDR3 protein	CDR3 DNA
TRBV29-1	few	TRBJ2-7	NA	CSVVWDEQYF	TGCAGCGTTGTATGGGACGAGCAGTACTTC
TRBV14	NA	TRBJ1-1	NA	CASSPGTEAFF	TGTGCCAGCAGCCCGGGGACTGAAGCTTTCTTT
TRBV15	NA	TRBJ2-7	NA	CATSQGPTIYEQYF	TGTGCCACCAGTCAGGGACCGACGATCTACGAGCAGTACTTC
TRBV2	NA	TRBJ2-3	TRBD2	CASLRLAPTDTQYF	TGTGCCAGCCTCCGACTAGCGCCCACAGATACGCAGTATTTT
TRBV19	NA	TRBJ2-7	NA	CASSPTSGEQYF	TGTGCCAGTAGTCCCACCTCCGGCGAGCAGTACTTC
TRBV14	NA	TRBJ2-5	TRBD1	CASSLTDRGTQYF	TGTGCCAGCAGCCTGACCGACAGGGGGACCCAGTACTTC
TRBV2	NA	TRBJ2-7	NA	CASSVSMGSGEQYF	TGTGCCAGCAGTGTGTCTATGGGGTCAGGCGAGCAGTACTTC
TRBV9	NA	TRBJ2-1	TRBD2	CASSPRTSGYNEQFF	TGTGCCAGCAGCCCCAGGACTAGCGGATACAATGAGCAGTTCTTC
TRBV11-3	NA	TRBJ2-1	TRBD1	CASSPGGFEQFF	TGTGCCAGCAGCCCAGGGGGCTTTGAGCAGTTCTTC
TRBV4-3	once	TRBJ2-7	TRBD1	CASSPTTGNEQYF	TGCGCCAGCAGCCCAACGACAGGGAACGAGCAGTACTTC
TRBV29-1	NA	TRBJ2-3	NA	CSVPKGGTDTQYF	TGCAGCGTCCCGAAGGGCGGCACAGATACGCAGTATTTT
TRBV28	NA	TRBJ1-5	NA	CASRYLAGGNQPQHF	TGTGCCAGCAGATACCTCGCGGGGGGCAATCAGCCCCAGCATTTT
TRBV27	NA	TRBJ2-7	NA	CASRANYEQYF	TGTGCCAGCAGGGCAAACTACGAGCAGTACTTC
TRBV7-7	NA	TRBJ2-5	NA	CASSLMGTGKETQYF	TGTGCTAGCAGCTTAATGGGAACAGGGAAAGAGACCCAGTACTTC
TRBV27	NA	TRBJ2-7	NA	CASSLSSYEQYF	TGTGCCAGCAGTCTGAGCTCCTACGAGCAGTACTTC
TRBV2	NA	TRBJ2-5	NA	CASSASGARETQYF	TGTGCCAGCAGTGCGTCAGGGGCAAGAGAGACCCAGTACTTC
TRBV27	NA	TRBJ2-5	NA	CASSFRGETQYF	TGTGCCAGCAGTTTTAGGGGAGAGACCCAGTACTTC
TRBV7-9	NA	TRBJ2-7	NA	CASSLSSSYEQYF	TGTGCCAGCAGCCTCAGCAGCTCCTACGAGCAGTACTTC
TRBV4-1	NA	TRBJ2-1	TRBD2	CASSQKRGPYNEQFF	TGCGCCAGCAGCCAGAAGCGGGGGCCCTACAATGAGCAGTTCTTC
TRBV7-2	large	TRBJ2-7	NA	CASSPGGLLSYEQYF	TGTGCCAGCAGCCCAGGGGGACTCCTCTCCTACGAGCAGTACTTC
TRBV11-3	NA	TRBJ2-7	NA	CASPSRATWGSYEQYF	TGTGCCAGCCCGAGCCGGGCAACTTGGGGCTCCTACGAGCAGTACTTC
TRBV19	NA	TRBJ2-5	NA	CASNMGGAETQYF	TGTGCCAGTAATATGGGGGGCGCCGAGACCCAGTACTTC
TRBV5-5	NA	TRBJ1-1	NA	CASSFTGTYEAFF	TGTGCCAGCAGCTTCACCGGGACATACGAAGCTTTCTTT
TRBV6-5	large	TRBJ2-7	TRBD1	CASSPRGYEQYF	TGTGCCAGCAGTCCCAGGGGGTACGAGCAGTACTTC
TRBV6-6	NA	TRBJ2-2	NA	CASSYGDGELFF	TGTGCCAGCAGTTATGGCGACGGGGAGCTGTTTTTT
TRBV7-2	NA	TRBJ2-1	NA	CASSPGGVGEQFF	TGTGCCAGCAGCCCTGGTGGCGTAGGTGAGCAGTTCTTC
TRBV7-2	NA	TRBJ1-2	TRBD1	CASSGDRGRVYGYTF	TGTGCCAGCAGCGGGGACAGGGGGCGCGTCTATGGCTACACCTTC
TRBV10-3	NA	TRBJ2-4	NA	CAISDALAKNIQYF	TGTGCCATCAGTGATGCGTTAGCCAAAAACATTCAGTACTTC
TRBV6-1	NA	TRBJ1-3	NA	CASSDPGNTIYF	TGTGCCAGCAGTGACCCCGGAAACACCATATATTTT
TRBV7-2	NA	TRBJ2-7	NA	CASSFFTSYEQYF	TGTGCCAGCAGCTTTTTCACGTCCTACGAGCAGTACTTC
TRBV7-9	NA	TRBJ1-1	TRBD1	CASSLAQGGTEAFF	TGTGCCAGCAGCTTAGCTCAGGGGGGGACTGAAGCTTTCTTT
TRBV5-3	NA	TRBJ1-5	NA	CARSLRVDNQPQHF	TGTGCCAGAAGCTTGAGGGTGGACAATCAGCCCCAGCATTTT
TRBV7-6	NA	TRBJ2-1	TRBD2	CASSSTAGTLTYNEQFF	TGTGCCAGCAGCTCCACAGCGGGGACTCTCACCTACAATGAGCAGTTCTTC
TRBV30	few	TRBJ1-2	NA	CAWSVNNYGYTF	TGTGCCTGGAGTGTTAATAACTATGGCTACACCTTC
TRBV19	few	TRBJ2-1	NA	CASRQGWDEQFF	TGTGCCAGTAGGCAGGGGTGGGATGAGCAGTTCTTC
TRBV28	NA	TRBJ2-5	NA	CATTRLETQYF	TGTGCCACTACGAGGTTAGAGACCCAGTACTTC
TRBV7-9	NA	TRBJ1-2	NA	CASSLAPLGNGYTF	TGTGCCAGCAGCTTAGCACCGTTGGGAAATGGCTACACCTTC
TRBV6-9	NA	TRBJ1-2	NA	CASTRLPEDGYTF	TGTGCCAGCACCCGCCTACCCGAGGATGGCTACACCTTC
TRBV7-9	NA	TRBJ2-1	TRBD2	CASSPGTSGTGQYNEQFF	TGTGCCAGCAGCCCCGGGACTAGCGGGACGGGGCAGTACAATGAGCAGTTCTTC
TRBV7-2	NA	TRBJ1-4	NA	CASSLEAGAEKLFF	TGTGCCAGCAGCTTAGAGGCAGGGGCGGAAAAACTGTTTTTT
TRBV29-1	NA	TRBJ2-1	NA	CSLVGQVGGNEQFF	TGCAGCCTGGTCGGGCAAGTGGGTGGGAATGAGCAGTTCTTC
TRBV11-1	NA	TRBJ2-1	TRBD2	CASTSGRVHEQFF	TGTGCCAGCACTAGCGGGAGGGTCCATGAGCAGTTCTTC